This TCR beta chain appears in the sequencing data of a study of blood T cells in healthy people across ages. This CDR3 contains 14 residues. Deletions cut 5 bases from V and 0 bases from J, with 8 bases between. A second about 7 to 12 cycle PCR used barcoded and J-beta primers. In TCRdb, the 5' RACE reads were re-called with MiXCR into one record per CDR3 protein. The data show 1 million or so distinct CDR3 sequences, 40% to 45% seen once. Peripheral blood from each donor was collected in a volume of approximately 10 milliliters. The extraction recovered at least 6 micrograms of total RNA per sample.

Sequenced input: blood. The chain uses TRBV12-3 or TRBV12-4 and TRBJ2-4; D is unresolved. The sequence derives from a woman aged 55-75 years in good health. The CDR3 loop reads CASSVPLAKNIQYF. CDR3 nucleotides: TGTGCCAGCAGTGTTCCCCTAGCCAAAAACATTCAGTACTTC.